The 29 T cell receptor beta chains listed next were all sequenced from one sample in a study of metastatic and nonmetastatic thyroid tumors. Every patient was untreated before thyroid surgery. With MiXCR, TCRdb reprocessed the PCR reads. Of 6,200 or so clones detected, more than 30% appear once; the ten largest clones hold 10% to 15%. Sequencing was carried out using adjacent normal tissue. The receptor set was obtained from a female donor with papillary thyroid cancer or a benign thyroid nodule (not recorded which). Some clones in this sample may be carry-over from other donors' samples.

In its sample, this clone was seen a few times. A junction boundary mismatches the germline segment, possibly from a read error. The genes are TRBV6-1 and TRBJ1-2; D is unresolved. The CDR3 sequence is 17 residues long. Looked up from germline, CDR1 is MNHNS and CDR2 is SASEGT. The CDR3 bases are TGTGCCAGCAGACCCCGAACGGGCGCGAATATTAACTATGGCTGCACCTTC. Residues: CASRPRTGANINYGCTF.

The chain recombines TRBV20-1 with TRBJ2-4, with TRBD2 matching 14 bases. This CDR3 is built from 17 residues. The V and J ends lost 6 bases and 0 bases, in that order; junction bases with no gene match: 7. CDR1 is DFQATT and CDR2 is SNEGSKA in the germline V gene (reference sequence). The CDR3 sequence is CSAHGTSGSRAKNIQYF. The CDR3 DNA is TGCAGTGCCCACGGGACTAGCGGGAGTAGAGCCAAAAACATTCAGTACTTC.

J is TRBJ1-1 and V is TRBV6-1; D ambiguous. In germline, CDR1 is MNHNS, CDR2 SASEGT. CDR3 length: 15 amino acids. V gave up 0 bases and J gave up 10 bases, with 18 bases separating them. Here the CDR3 reads CASSEAKLGRESAFF. For the CDR3, the DNA is TGTGCCAGCAGTGAAGCAAAATTAGGGAGGGAGTCAGCTTTCTTT.

This clone is large within its sample. The rearrangement links TRBV27 to TRBJ2-7; no clear D. This CDR3 region has 15 residues. Trimming took 6 bases from V and 2 from J, leaving 17 bases between them. CDR1 is MNHEY and CDR2 is SMNVEV in the germline V gene (reference sequence). Here the CDR3 reads CASSPTYSLAYEQYF. For the CDR3, the DNA is TGTGCCAGCAGCCCTACCTATTCCTTGGCCTACGAGCAGTACTTC.

Within the sample, this clone is medium-sized. The chain joins TRBV7-3 to TRBJ2-3, with unresolved D. The ends were cut back, 2 bases at V and 4 bases at J, with 10 bases in the middle. CDR3 length: 14 amino acids. CDR1 is SGHTA and CDR2 is FQGTGA in the germline V gene. CDR3 loop: CASSLGIDADTQYF. The CDR3 DNA follows: TGTGCCAGCAGCTTAGGGATAGATGCAGATACGCAGTATTTT.

The chain recombines TRBV28 with TRBJ1-2; D gene unclear. This CDR3 region has 12 residues. V was cut by 7 bases and J by 4 bases, with 10 bases left in between. The germline V gene has CDR1 MDHEN and CDR2 SYDVKM. CDR3 DNA sequence: TGTGCCAGCAAAATGGAACTCTATGGCTACACCTTC. Its protein is CASKMELYGYTF.

In its sample, this clone ranks as medium-sized. V gene TRBV20-1 combines with J gene TRBJ2-2; D perhaps matches TRBD2 (5 bases). With 3 bases removed from V and 1 base from J, the gap between germline ends came to 9 bases. CDR1 is DFQATT, CDR2 SNEGSKA, per germline (reference sequence). The CDR3 loop spans 14 amino acids. CDR3 sequence (DNA): TGCAGTGCTAGTGATAGCGTGAACACCGGGGAGCTGTTTTTT. Protein sequence: CSASDSVNTGELFF.

The chain joins TRBV6-5 to TRBJ2-5; 7 nucleotides agree with TRBD2. V trimming: 4 bases; J trimming: 5 bases; junction bases outside the gene matches: 7. There are 14 residues in the CDR3. Germline V gene sequence: CDR1 MNHEY, CDR2 SVGAGI. CDR3 residues: CASSLTSLLETQYF. The CDR3 DNA reads as TGTGCCAGCAGTTTGACTAGCTTGTTGGAGACCCAGTACTTC.

The rearrangement uses TRBV13 and TRBJ2-7; tentative D call: TRBD1 (5 bases). The CDR3 is made up of 11 amino acids. V was clipped by 0 bases and J by 9 bases, with 6 bases between them. Germline V gene data show CDR1 as PRHDT and CDR2 as FYEKMQ (reference sequence). CDR3 residues: CASSLGQGQYF. The CDR3 DNA reads TGTGCCAGCAGCTTAGGCCAGGGGCAGTACTTC.

V usage is TRBV7-2 and J usage is TRBJ2-1, with D perhaps assigned TRBD1 or TRBD2 (6 bases each). This CDR3 is built from 14 residues. Between the trimmed V and J ends, which lost 7 bases and 8 bases, there was a span of 18 bases. Germline CDR1 and CDR2: SGHTA and FQGNSA. The CDR3 loop reads CASTKGTEGDEQFF. The CDR3 DNA follows: TGTGCCAGCACCAAAGGGACGGAGGGGGATGAGCAGTTCTTC. The whole variable domain, filled in from reference TRBV7-2 and TRBJ2-1, reads GAGVSQSPSNKVTEKGKDVELRCDPISGHTALYWYRQSLGQGLEFLIYFQGNSAPDKSGLPSDRFSAERTGGSVSTLTIQRTQQEDSAVYLCASTKGTEGDEQFFGPGTRLTVL.

This clone was recorded a few times. The V gene is TRBV5-6, the J gene TRBJ2-7; 8 nucleotides line up with TRBD1. Trimming cost V 1 base and J 4 bases; bases outside gene matches: 4. Per germline, CDR1 SGHDT and CDR2 YYEEEE. The CDR3 runs to 14 residues. CDR3 protein: CASSLSRGLYEQYF. DNA for the CDR3: TGTGCCAGCAGCTTGTCCAGGGGGCTGTACGAGCAGTACTTC.

This clone was detected a few times. V usage is TRBV6-2 or TRBV6-3 and J usage is TRBJ2-7, with 9 bases lining up with TRBD1. The germline V gene encodes CDR1 MNHEY and CDR2 SVGEGT. V was pared by 7 bases and J by 2 bases, with 15 bases of the junction left unmatched. The CDR3 is 17 residues long. CDR3 DNA: TGTGCCAGCAATGAACAGGGGGCGCGGGAGACCCCCTACGAGCAGTACTTC. Translation: CASNEQGARETPYEQYF.

This clone was recorded a few times. The chain has TRBV6-1 and TRBJ1-2, with TRBD1 as a possible D gene (6 bases). The V gene lost 0 bases and the J gene lost 2 bases, with 7 bases spanning the gap. The CDR3 spans 14 residues. Germline-derived CDR1 and CDR2 are MNHNS and SASEGT. This chain's CDR3 is CASSEADRNYGYTF. DNA for the CDR3: TGTGCCAGCAGTGAAGCTGACAGGAACTATGGCTACACCTTC.

The chain couples TRBV14 to TRBJ2-6; D gene unclear. The CDR3 runs 15 residues. Trimming removed 2 bases from V and 4 bases from J, with 9 bases in between. Per germline, CDR1 SGHDN and CDR2 FVKESK. The CDR3 coding sequence is TGTGCCAGCAGCCAATCGTATGGCGGGGCCAACGTCCTGACTTTC. It translates to CASSQSYGGANVLTF.

This clone appeared a few times. This chain uses TRBV6-2 or TRBV6-3 with TRBJ1-5; D remains ambiguous. CDR1 and CDR2 (germline): MNHEY, SVGEGT. V lost 3 bases and J 6 bases, leaving 9 bases between the germline ends. The CDR3 has 13 amino acids. The CDR3 region is CASSYTDPQPQHF. The CDR3 coding sequence is TGTGCCAGCAGTTATACGGATCCTCAGCCCCAGCATTTT.

This clone was seen more than once but under ten times. CDR3 loop: CASRRAGVGLVQETQYF. The CDR3 bases are TGTGCCAGCAGACGCGCTGGAGTCGGGCTTGTCCAAGAGACCCAGTACTTC. The chain carries TRBV11-2 and TRBJ2-5; D remains ambiguous. Germline values: CDR1 SGHAT, CDR2 FQNNGV. The CDR3 totals 17 residues. V lost 6 bases to trimming and J lost 1 base, with 21 bases between them. The variable domain in full, completed from reference TRBV11-2 and TRBJ2-5, reads EAGVAQSPRYKIIEKRQSVAFWCNPISGHATLYWYQQILGQGPKLLIQFQNNGVVDDSQLPKDRFSAERLKGVDSTLKIQPAKLEDSAVYLCASRRAGVGLVQETQYFGPGTRLLVL.

The J gene is TRBJ2-7, the V gene TRBV6-1, with a tentative D call TRBD2 (6 bases). The CDR3 loop spans 14 amino acids. Deletions cut 3 bases from V and 4 bases from J, with 13 bases between. CDR1 is MNHNS, CDR2 SASEGT, per germline. CDR3 amino acids: CASSEGLSAYEQYF. The CDR3 DNA sequence: TGTGCCAGCAGTGAGGGACTTTCGGCTTACGAGCAGTACTTC.

This chain connects TRBV28 to TRBJ1-5; D ambiguous. The germline V and J ends were trimmed by 4 bases and 6 bases, with 10 bases remaining between them. Germline V gives CDR1 MDHEN, CDR2 SYDVKM. This CDR3 region has 13 residues. CDR3 sequence reads: CASSSLGFQPQHF. CDR3 bases: TGTGCCAGCAGTTCTCTGGGGTTTCAGCCCCAGCATTTT. Based on the CDR3 plus reference TRBV28 and TRBJ1-5, the full variable domain is DVKVTQSSRYLVKRTGEKVFLECVQDMDHENMFWYRQDPGLGLRLIYFSYDVKMKEKGDIPEGYSVSREKKERFSLILESASTNQTSMYLCASSSLGFQPQHFGDGTRLSIL.

The chain couples TRBV7-9 to TRBJ1-2; no firm D call. CDR3 length: 14 amino acids. With 1 base removed from V and 2 bases from J, the gap between germline ends came to 8 bases. Germline V gives CDR1 SEHNR, CDR2 FQNEAQ (reference sequence). CDR3 protein: CASSLDWGNYGYTF. The CDR3 DNA reads TGTGCCAGCAGCTTAGATTGGGGAAACTATGGCTACACCTTC.

In this sample, this clone turned up a few times. This rearrangement joins TRBV29-1 to TRBJ2-2; D is undetermined. Germline V gene data show CDR1 as SQVTM and CDR2 as ANQGSEA. Trimming pared 2 bases from V and 0 bases from J, leaving 13 bases between. The length of the CDR3 is 16 residues. CDR3: CSVELQKSANTGELFF. The CDR3 coding sequence is TGCAGCGTTGAACTCCAGAAATCCGCGAACACCGGGGAGCTGTTTTTT.

The chain joins TRBV11-2 to TRBJ2-7; 7 nucleotides line up with TRBD1. This CDR3 comprises 14 residues. J lost 4 bases, V lost 5 bases, and 8 bases had no gene match. Germline V lookup: CDR1 SGHAT, CDR2 FQNNGV. The CDR3 DNA reads as TGTGCCAGCAGCCAGGGACAGAACTTTTACGAGCAGTACTTC. Amino acids: CASSQGQNFYEQYF.

The CDR3 sequence: CASSSGTGSYEQYF. CDR3 in DNA: TGCGCCAGCAGCTCCGGGACTGGCTCCTACGAGCAGTACTTC. The chain joins TRBV5-1 to TRBJ2-7, with D possibly TRBD2 on 6 matching bases. CDR1 SGHRS and CDR2 YFSETQ come from the germline V gene. The CDR3 totals 14 residues. The V end lost 3 bases, the J end lost 0 bases, and 10 bases lay between the germline ends.

This clone is labeled as large. The rearrangement links TRBV6-1 to TRBJ1-5, with unresolved D. V lost 4 bases and J 5 bases, leaving 12 bases between the germline ends. In germline, CDR1 is MNHNS, CDR2 SASEGT. This CDR3 is 14 amino acids long. The CDR3 protein is CASSVRGLDQPQHF. CDR3 coding DNA: TGTGCCAGCAGTGTTCGAGGGCTCGATCAGCCCCAGCATTTT.

This clone was detected a few times. The chain is built from TRBV20-1 and TRBJ2-1, with D perhaps matching TRBD2 (5 bases). Germline V gene data show CDR1 as DFQATT and CDR2 as SNEGSKA (reference sequence). With 1 base removed from V and 9 bases from J, the gap between germline ends came to 22 bases. The CDR3 totals 16 residues. DNA for the CDR3: TGCAGTGCTAGAGCGGACTCAATGGGTTTACAAGTTGAGCAGTTCTTC. Protein: CSARADSMGLQVEQFF.

In its sample, this clone was seen once. V is TRBV5-1 and J is TRBJ2-7, with TRBD1 identical over 11 bases. V lost 4 bases to trimming and J lost 6 bases; unmatched junction nucleotides: 6. Germline V lookup: CDR1 SGHRS, CDR2 YFSETQ. This CDR3 region has 14 residues. CDR3 DNA sequence: TGCGCCAGCAGCCCCGGACAGGGGGCGAGCGAGCAGTACTTC. This translates into CASSPGQGASEQYF.

Details on this clone: At one boundary the junction diverges from the germline segment, which might be a read error. The chain is built from TRBV9 and TRBJ2-2; possibly TRBD2 for D (7 bases). The CDR3 sequence is 17 residues long. Per germline, CDR1 SGDLS and CDR2 YYNGEE. CDR3: CVSSPFLSGGPTGELFF. The CDR3 coding sequence is TGTGTCAGCAGCCCATTCCTCTCGGGGGGCCCCACCGGGGAGCTGTTTTTT.

This clone was detected a few times. The rearrangement joins TRBV6-1 to TRBJ1-3; the D is unclear. The CDR3 totals 16 residues. CDR1 is MNHNS, CDR2 SASEGT, per germline. The ends were cut back, 2 bases at V and 0 bases at J, with 11 bases in the middle. The CDR3 loop reads CASSEPGKGSGNTIYF. In DNA form, the CDR3 reads TGTGCCAGCAGTGAACCGGGGAAAGGCTCTGGAAACACCATATATTTT.

Within the sample, this clone is large. The rearrangement uses TRBV12-3 or TRBV12-4 and TRBJ1-1, with D possibly TRBD1 on 5 matching bases. V shed 5 bases and J shed 1 base, with 8 bases lying between them. This CDR3 is 13 amino acids long. The CDR3 bases are TGTGCCAGCAGTCCCACAGGGAACACTGAAGCTTTCTTT. It is translated as CASSPTGNTEAFF.

This clone was picked up many times. A much larger clone sits a single nucleotide away, making a read error possible. Other DNA variants within this sample encode the same CDR3. CDR3 in amino acids: CASRGLMNTEAFF. The CDR3 DNA follows: TGTGCCAGCCGAGGACTGATGAACACTGAAGCTTTCTTT. This chain joins TRBV7-8 and TRBJ1-1; D is uncertain. With 8 bases removed from V and 0 bases from J, the gap between germline ends came to 10 bases. Germline V lookup: CDR1 SGHVS, CDR2 FQNEAQ. The CDR3 covers 13 residues.